The clone carrying this T cell receptor (beta chain) was detected a few times. Its target is not known. A read error may be the cause here, since a much bigger clone is one base away. CDR3 length: 15 residues. Per the germline V gene, CDR1 is SGHVS and CDR2 is FQNEAQ. The TCR beta profiling, which covered VDJ combination and CDR3 sequence, was carried out using genomic DNA as the template. MiXCR was run by TCRdb on the reads, yielding one entry per CDR3 protein. The profile shows about 81,000 distinct CDR3 sequences, over 35% of them singletons. This specimen comes from a study of CD8+CD57+ T cells in acquired aplastic anemia. Study details: Where healthy donors were concerned, CD4+ cells averaged about 11 million reads.

Study outcomes and limitations: Patients and controls shared twenty-nine CD8+ CDR3 sequences.

Source material: sorted CD4+, CD8+, or CD8+CD57+ T cells (not recorded which) from PBMCs. The receptor was isolated from a human donor in good health, serving as a control. This chain uses TRBV7-8 with TRBJ2-1; 10 nucleotides match TRBD2. The CDR3, as DNA: TGTGTCAGCAGCTTAGGGACTAGCGCTGACAATGAGCAGTTCTTC. It codes for CVSSLGTSADNEQFF. Full variable domain (missing parts from reference TRBV7-8 and TRBJ2-1): GAGVSQSPRYKVAKRGQDVALRCDPISGHVSLFWYQQALGQGPEFLTYFQNEAQLDKSGLPSDRFFAERPEGSVSTLKIQRTQQEDSAVYLCVSSLGTSADNEQFFGPGTRLTVL.